This TCR beta chain emerged from a study of beta chain features in type 1 diabetes. The authors reverse transcribed all of the isolated RNA, so sequencing captured expressed TCRB transcripts. Libraries were prepared by immunoSEQ multiplex PCR; TCRdb keeps only in-frame clonotypes and omits some of them. The table includes 250,000 or so clones, around 65% detected once. CDR1 is SQVTM, CDR2 ANQGSEA, per germline. This CDR3 contains 16 residues. The V segment lost 0 bases and the J segment 3 bases; nucleotides outside the gene matches: 9. The material sequenced was naive CD4+ T cells from blood. The receptor's source is a man aged 25 to 40 in good health. J is TRBJ2-5 and V is TRBV29-1, with 8 bases matching TRBD2. The CDR3 DNA reads as TGCAGCGTTGAAGATCGGGGCGGGGGGCCCGAAGAGACCCAGTACTTC. Protein product: CSVEDRGGGPEETQYF.